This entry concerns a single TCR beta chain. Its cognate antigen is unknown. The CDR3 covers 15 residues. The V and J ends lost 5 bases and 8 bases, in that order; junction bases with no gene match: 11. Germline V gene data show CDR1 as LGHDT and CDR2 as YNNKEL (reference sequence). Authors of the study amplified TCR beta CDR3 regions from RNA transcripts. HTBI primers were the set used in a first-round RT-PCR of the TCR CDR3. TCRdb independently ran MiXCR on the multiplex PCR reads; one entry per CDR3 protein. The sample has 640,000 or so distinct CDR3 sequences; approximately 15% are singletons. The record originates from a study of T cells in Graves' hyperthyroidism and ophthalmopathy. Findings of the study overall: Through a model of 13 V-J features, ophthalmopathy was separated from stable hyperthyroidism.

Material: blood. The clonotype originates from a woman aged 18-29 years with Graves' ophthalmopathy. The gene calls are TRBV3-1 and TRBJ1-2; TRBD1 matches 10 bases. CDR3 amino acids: CASSATGTGASGYTF. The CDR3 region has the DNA TGTGCCAGCAGCGCCACCGGGACAGGGGCAAGCGGCTACACCTTC.